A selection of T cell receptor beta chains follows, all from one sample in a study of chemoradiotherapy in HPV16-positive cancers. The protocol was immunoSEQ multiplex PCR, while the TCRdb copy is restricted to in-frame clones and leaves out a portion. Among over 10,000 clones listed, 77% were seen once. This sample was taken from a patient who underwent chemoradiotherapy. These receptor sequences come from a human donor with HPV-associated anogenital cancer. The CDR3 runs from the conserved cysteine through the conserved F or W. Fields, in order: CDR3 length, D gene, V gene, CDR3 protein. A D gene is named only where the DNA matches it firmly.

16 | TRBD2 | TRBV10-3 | CAISESRLAGIYEQYF
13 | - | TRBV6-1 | CASASQENTEAFF
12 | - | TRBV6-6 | CASSYNTGELFF
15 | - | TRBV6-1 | CASSVKSRDKNIQYF
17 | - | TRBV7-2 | CASSLVGRSSYNSPLHF
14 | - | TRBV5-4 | CASSLVEINSPLHF
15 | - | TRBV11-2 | CASSLAVGGPYEQYF
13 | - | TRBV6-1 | CASSEARNQPQHF
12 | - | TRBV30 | CAWSVQNYEQYF
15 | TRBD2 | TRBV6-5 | CASNQAGAPTDTQYF
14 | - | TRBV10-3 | CAISDISRDQPQHF
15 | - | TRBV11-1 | CASSLDSAGANVLTF
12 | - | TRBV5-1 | CASKAGGTEAFF
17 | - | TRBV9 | CASSGGGLDLRNEKLFF
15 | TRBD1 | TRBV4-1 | CASSQGDDRGTEAFF